Presented here are 15 T cell receptor beta chains from one specimen sequenced in a study of cytomegalovirus exposure and HLA in healthy donors. The PCR was carried out with 60 Vbeta primers and 13 Jbeta primers. Sequenced by immunoSEQ multiplex PCR; TCRdb stores in-frame clones only, minus some. The table shows around 170,000 clones, with 82% occurring only once. The specimen sequenced was PBMCs. Receptors originate from a man aged 35 to 55 in good health and CMV-seronegative.

The rearrangement uses TRBV5-1 and TRBJ1-2, with 10 bases identical to TRBD1. CDR1 is SGHRS, CDR2 YFSETQ, per germline. There are 16 residues in the CDR3. J was trimmed by 1 base and V by 3 bases; bases with no gene match: 6. CDR3 residues: CASSSPGQGRNYGYTF. For the CDR3, the DNA is TGCGCCAGCAGCTCGCCGGGACAGGGGCGTAACTATGGCTACACCTTC.

A word on this clone: One junction end disagrees with the germline gene, perhaps due to a read error. Additional DNA sequences in this sample encode the identical CDR3. The chain links TRBV7-9 to TRBJ1-1; perhaps TRBD1 as D (5 bases). The CDR3 loop spans 14 amino acids. CDR1 and CDR2 (germline): SEHNR, FQNEAQ (reference sequence). The CDR3 spells CASSFVDRNTEAFF. In DNA, the CDR3 is TGCGCCAGCAGCTTTGTTGACAGGAACACTGAAGCTTTCTTT.

V usage is TRBV12-5 and J usage is TRBJ1-1; D is unclear. The CDR3 is 13 amino acids. The germline V gene encodes CDR1 LGHNT and CDR2 FRNRAP. Trimming stripped 1 base from V and 6 bases from J, with 9 bases between. The CDR3 is CASGLGGLAEAFF. CDR3 nucleotide sequence: TGTGCTAGTGGTTTGGGAGGGTTGGCTGAAGCTTTCTTT.

The chain combines TRBV5-1 with TRBJ2-5; 9 bases match TRBD2. The V gene's germline CDR1 is SGHRS and CDR2 YFSETQ. The CDR3 consists of 15 residues. V gave up 6 bases and J gave up 5 bases; unmatched junction bases: 11. This chain's CDR3 is CASTLRGGAGETQYF. CDR3 nucleotide sequence: TGCGCCAGCACCCTACGCGGGGGGGCGGGGGAGACCCAGTACTTC.

This clone was recorded once. The chain combines TRBV5-6 with TRBJ2-1; D remains unclear. The CDR3 contains 16 residues. In germline, CDR1 is SGHDT, CDR2 YYEEEE. V shed 1 base and J shed 3 bases, with 14 bases lying between them. The CDR3 sequence is CASSLSAKSIYNEQFF. The CDR3 nucleotides are TGTGCCAGCAGCTTGTCTGCTAAGTCCATCTACAATGAGCAGTTCTTC.

The chain employs TRBV29-1 and TRBJ2-7, with 7 bases fitting TRBD1. CDR3 length: 12 amino acids. Looked up from germline, CDR1 is SQVTM and CDR2 is ANQGSEA. The V and J ends lost 6 bases and 4 bases, in that order; junction bases with no gene match: 6. CDR3 sequence (DNA): TGCAGCGTGGAGGACAGGCCTTACGAGCAGTACTTC. As protein: CSVEDRPYEQYF.

The chain recombines TRBV11-3 with TRBJ2-2; D not certain. The CDR3 loop spans 13 amino acids. Germline assignment: CDR1 SGHNT and CDR2 YENEEA. Trimming shortened V by 4 bases and J by 6 bases, and 9 bases separated the two germline ends. The CDR3 sequence is CASSSIEAGELFF. In nucleotides, the CDR3 is TGTGCCAGCAGCTCTATTGAAGCCGGGGAGCTGTTTTTT.

This clone was seen only a few times. The chain carries TRBV11-2 and TRBJ2-3; maybe TRBD1 (8 bases). The CDR3 spans 17 residues. Germline-derived CDR1 and CDR2 are SGHAT and FQNNGV. V was trimmed by 0 bases and J by 7 bases, leaving 20 bases between them. The CDR3 region has the DNA TGTGCCAGCAGCTTAGAACGGACAGGGAGGGCCCATTATACGCAGTATTTT. This codes for CASSLERTGRAHYTQYF.

This clone was found once. The V call is TRBV15, the J call TRBJ2-5; 7 nucleotides agree with TRBD2. Germline V gene sequence: CDR1 LNHNV, CDR2 YYDKDF (reference sequence). Losses at the gene ends were 3 bases for V and 1 base for J; bases not matched to a gene: 8. The CDR3 consists of 16 residues. Written as DNA, the CDR3 is TGTGCCACCAGCAGGGGGTCGGGACTACCCCAAGAGACCCAGTACTTC. It encodes CATSRGSGLPQETQYF.

The chain carries TRBV11-2 and TRBJ1-4, with D perhaps TRBD1 (6 bases). V lost 4 bases, J lost 0 bases, and 12 bases lay in between. The length of the CDR3 is 16 residues. CDR1 and CDR2 (germline): SGHAT, FQNNGV. In nucleotides, the CDR3 is TGTGCCAGCAGCTCTGACAGGCGACCAACTAATGAAAAACTGTTTTTT. Translation: CASSSDRRPTNEKLFF.

V gene TRBV9 combines with J gene TRBJ2-1, with D possibly matching TRBD1 (5 bases). The CDR3 runs 16 residues. The V end was cut by 0 bases, the J end by 1 base, with 11 bases between. Germline CDR1 SGDLS, CDR2 YYNGEE. Here the CDR3 DNA reads TGTGCCAGCAGCGTAGCTGAAGGGGCTTCCTACAATGAGCAGTTCTTC. It yields the protein CASSVAEGASYNEQFF.

The chain carries TRBV7-3 and TRBJ2-2; D might be TRBD2 (6 bases). There are 15 residues in the CDR3. Between the trimmed V and J ends, which lost 4 bases and 2 bases, there was a span of 11 bases. Germline CDR1 SGHTA, CDR2 FQGTGA. The CDR3 bases are TGTGCCAGCAGCTCCCTGGGAGGTAACACCGGGGAGCTGTTTTTT. It codes for CASSSLGGNTGELFF.

The J gene is TRBJ2-5, the V gene TRBV18, with D hard to call. This CDR3 spans 13 amino acids. Trimming left V 0 bases short and J 8 bases short, with 10 bases between. Germline lookup yields CDR1 KGHSH and CDR2 LQKENI. CDR3 sequence (DNA): TGTGCCAGCTCACCACCTGGCACCTTAACCCAGTACTTC. As protein: CASSPPGTLTQYF.

V and J are TRBV28 and TRBJ2-7, with TRBD2 as a possible D gene (6 bases). Trimming cost V 4 bases and J 0 bases, with 16 bases left between them. This CDR3 is 16 amino acids long. Germline CDR1 and CDR2: MDHEN and SYDVKM. The CDR3 sequence: CASSSSSPSDSYEQYF. CDR3 DNA: TGTGCCAGCAGTTCCTCTTCTCCTAGCGACTCCTACGAGCAGTACTTC. Using reference TRBV28 and TRBJ2-7 for the parts outside the CDR3, the full variable domain is DVKVTQSSRYLVKRTGEKVFLECVQDMDHENMFWYRQDPGLGLRLIYFSYDVKMKEKGDIPEGYSVSREKKERFSLILESASTNQTSMYLCASSSSSPSDSYEQYFGPGTRLTVT.

The chain employs TRBV11-2 and TRBJ2-3, with 8 bases matching TRBD2. J gave up 8 bases and V 1 base, and 8 bases lay outside the gene matches. This CDR3 is 15 amino acids long. Germline CDR1 reads SGHAT; CDR2 reads FQNNGV. CDR3 residues: CASSLGGGIPGTQYF. The CDR3, as DNA: TGTGCCAGCAGCTTAGGCGGGGGGATCCCAGGTACGCAGTATTTT.